This T cell receptor (beta chain) was sequenced during a study of siplizumab effects on memory and regulatory T cells. General study points: Phenotypic classification as naive or memory proved unattainable for roughly 75-97% of proliferating CD4+ or CD8+ clones. The alloresponse seemed to draw substantially on naive T cells, which appeared more diverse than memory cells. Poor capture below about 10^-5 frequency left most alloreactive clones unmapped to unstimulated subsets.

Method: immunoSEQ multiplex PCR; TCRdb's copy keeps in-frame clones and lacks some. The table records roughly 60,000 clones, around 96% of them present only once. Comments on this clone: Its matching antigen is unknown.

TEMRA, effector memory, memory and naive subsets, all unstimulated, were sequenced in a few donor pairs. The CDR3 extends over 16 amino acids. Germline trimming cut 1 base from V and 5 bases from J; bases unmatched to any gene: 9. The J gene is TRBJ2-1, the V gene TRBV5-3, with 7 bases fitting TRBD2. TRBV5-3 has ORF status, its function being uncertain. This TCR was sampled from a human donor in good health. Sequences were obtained from naive CD8+ T cells sorted from blood. The CDR3 bases are TGTGCCAGAAGCTTGCCTCAGCGGGGTTCGGACAATGAGCAGTTCTTC. Its protein is CARSLPQRGSDNEQFF.